Below are 21 T cell receptor beta chains sequenced from a single sample in a study of blood T cell repertoires in COVID-19. Clones were read by immunoSEQ multiplex PCR, and TCRdb kept only the in-frame ones, dropping some. The data show around 120,000 clones, around 89% seen once. The sample consisted of peripheral blood. Receptors originate from an elderly woman with acute or convalescent COVID-19.

This clone was counted a few times. The chain carries TRBV10-3 and TRBJ2-3; perhaps TRBD1 as D (6 bases). Trimming took 6 bases from V and 1 from J, leaving 11 bases between them. This CDR3 contains 14 residues. The germline gives CDR1 ENHRY, CDR2 SYGVKD. CDR3 protein: CAISNKGGTDTQYF. CDR3 in DNA: TGTGCCATCAGCAACAAGGGGGGCACAGATACGCAGTATTTT.

The rearrangement uses TRBV5-1 and TRBJ2-2, with 8 nucleotides matching TRBD2. The J segment lost 0 bases and the V segment lost 7 bases, leaving 11 bases of the junction unmatched. CDR3 length: 17 residues. Germline V gene data show CDR1 as SGHRS and CDR2 as YFSETQ. The CDR3 loop is CASCVEPAGANTGELFF. The DNA of the CDR3 is TGCGCCAGCTGCGTCGAGCCAGCGGGGGCGAACACCGGGGAGCTGTTTTTT.

This chain links TRBV19 with TRBJ2-3; TRBD2 agrees at 13 bases. The CDR3 sequence is 14 residues long. Germline-derived CDR1 and CDR2 are LNHDA and SQIVND (reference sequence). V lost 5 bases, J lost 6 bases, and 2 bases stayed unmatched. The DNA for the CDR3 is TGTGCCAGTAGTTGGGGACTAGCGGGGGATACGCAGTATTTT. The encoded protein is CASSWGLAGDTQYF.

The chain has TRBV18 and TRBJ2-7; weak D call: TRBD2 (7 bases). The V gene lost 6 bases and the J gene lost 3 bases, with 15 bases spanning the gap. The germline CDR1 and CDR2 sequences are KGHSH and LQKENI. CDR3 length equals 14 residues. The CDR3 loop is CASSSGGQRYEQYF. The CDR3 DNA reads as TGTGCCAGCTCGTCCGGGGGGCAACGCTACGAGCAGTACTTC.

The chain has TRBV11-2 and TRBJ2-7, with D possibly being TRBD1 (6 bases). Between the trimmed V and J ends, which lost 1 base and 2 bases, there was a span of 12 bases. There are 15 residues in the CDR3. Germline loops: CDR1 SGHAT, CDR2 FQNNGV. CDR3 coding DNA: TGTGCCAGCAGCTTAGGACAGGCCATGCCCTACGAGCAGTACTTC. Translation gives CASSLGQAMPYEQYF. The complete variable domain, with remaining parts taken from reference TRBV11-2 and TRBJ2-7, reads EAGVAQSPRYKIIEKRQSVAFWCNPISGHATLYWYQQILGQGPKLLIQFQNNGVVDDSQLPKDRFSAERLKGVDSTLKIQPAKLEDSAVYLCASSLGQAMPYEQYFGPGTRLTVT.

V and J are TRBV30 and TRBJ1-2; D gene ambiguous. CDR1 GTSNPN and CDR2 SVGIG come from the germline V gene (reference sequence). Trimming removed 0 bases from V and 4 bases from J, with 6 bases in between. CDR3 length: 12 amino acids. DNA of the CDR3: TGTGCCTGGAGTGTTACAGCCTATGGCTACACCTTC. It encodes CAWSVTAYGYTF. The full variable domain, in which reference TRBV30 and TRBJ1-2 provide the parts outside the CDR3, is SQTIHQWPATLVQPVGSPLSLECTVEGTSNPNLYWYRQAAGRGLQLLFYSVGIGQISSEVPQNLSASRPQDRQFILSSKKLLLSDSGFYLCAWSVTAYGYTFGSGTRLTVV.

This chain uses TRBV5-1 with TRBJ2-7; tentatively, D is TRBD2 (6 bases). The CDR3 runs to 15 residues. Germline lookup yields CDR1 SGHRS and CDR2 YFSETQ. V lost 4 bases and J 0 bases, leaving 14 bases between the germline ends. DNA of the CDR3: TGCGCCAGCAGCCCCCGAATAGCGGTCTCCTACGAGCAGTACTTC. This encodes CASSPRIAVSYEQYF.

V and J are TRBV11-2 and TRBJ2-5, with D possibly matching TRBD2 (5 bases). With 5 bases removed from V and 5 bases from J, the gap between germline ends came to 15 bases. The CDR3 length is 14 residues. Germline CDR1 is SGHAT and CDR2 is FQNNGV. The chain's CDR3 is CASSTQRKGETQYF. The CDR3 bases are TGTGCCAGCAGCACCCAGCGGAAAGGGGAGACCCAGTACTTC.

The V call is TRBV5-8, the J call TRBJ1-1; weak D call: TRBD1 (5 bases). Germline V gene sequence: CDR1 SGHTS, CDR2 YDEGEE. V lost 5 bases to trimming and J lost 4 bases, with 15 bases between them. This CDR3 is built from 14 residues. Here the CDR3 DNA reads TGTGCCAGCAGGGTTCCAGGGCTGACCACTGAAGCTTTCTTT. Translation gives CASRVPGLTTEAFF.

The chain combines TRBV5-1 with TRBJ2-5; 11 positions match TRBD2. This CDR3 has 15 residues. Germline lookup yields CDR1 SGHRS and CDR2 YFSETQ. The V and J ends lost 2 bases and 5 bases, in that order; junction bases with no gene match: 5. The CDR3, as DNA: TGCGCCAGCAGCTTCGTAGCGGGGGGGCAGGAGACCCAGTACTTC. It yields the protein CASSFVAGGQETQYF.

The chain joins TRBV5-1 to TRBJ2-2, with D perhaps TRBD1 (5 bases). Trimming pared 1 base from V and 5 bases from J, leaving 9 bases between. Germline values: CDR1 SGHRS, CDR2 YFSETQ. The CDR3 sequence is 14 residues long. CDR3 loop: CASSLNSGTGELFF. For the CDR3, the DNA is TGCGCCAGCAGCTTGAATTCAGGGACCGGGGAGCTGTTTTTT.

The V gene is TRBV10-2, the J gene TRBJ2-5, with 10 bases aligning to TRBD2. This CDR3 is built from 18 residues. V trimming: 4 bases; J trimming: 2 bases; junction bases outside the gene matches: 13. Germline V gene data show CDR1 as WSHSY and CDR2 as SAAADI. The CDR3 reads CASSGSRGPSGGQETQYF. CDR3 in DNA: TGCGCCAGCAGTGGATCGAGGGGTCCTAGCGGGGGTCAAGAGACCCAGTACTTC.

The V call is TRBV2, the J call TRBJ2-2, with TRBD1 matching over 8 bases. Germline CDR1 and CDR2: SNHLY and FYNNEI. Trimming cost V 4 bases and J 7 bases; bases outside gene matches: 8. This CDR3 has 15 amino acids. DNA of the CDR3: TGTGCCAGCAGTGCACAGGGGGACCTGCGCGGGGAGCTGTTTTTT. Its protein product is CASSAQGDLRGELFF.

The chain links TRBV5-1 to TRBJ1-1; perhaps TRBD1 as D (6 bases). This CDR3 is built from 13 residues. The V end was cut by 0 bases, the J end by 4 bases, with 7 bases between. Looked up from germline, CDR1 is SGHRS and CDR2 is YFSETQ. The CDR3 spells CASSLAGVTEAFF. CDR3 nucleotide sequence: TGCGCCAGCAGCTTGGCAGGGGTCACTGAAGCTTTCTTT.

V usage is TRBV5-8 and J usage is TRBJ2-7, with D perhaps TRBD2 (5 bases). The CDR3 is 13 residues long. Germline CDR1 SGHTS, CDR2 YDEGEE. V was cut by 7 bases and J by 3 bases, with 14 bases left in between. The DNA of the CDR3 is TGTGCCAGCCGGTCCCCGGGGTACTACGAGCAGTACTTC. Amino acid sequence: CASRSPGYYEQYF.

This chain links TRBV5-6 with TRBJ1-2, with no clear D. The CDR3 is made up of 13 amino acids. Per germline, CDR1 SGHDT and CDR2 YYEEEE. V was pared by 2 bases and J by 1 base, with 6 bases between. CDR3 region: CASSFGSNYGYTF. DNA of the CDR3: TGTGCCAGCAGCTTTGGCAGTAACTATGGCTACACCTTC. The full variable domain, its missing parts supplied by reference TRBV5-6 and TRBJ1-2, is DAGVTQSPTHLIKTRGQQVTLRCSPKSGHDTVSWYQQALGQGPQFIFQYYEEEERQRGNFPDRFSGHQFPNYSSELNVNALLLGDSALYLCASSFGSNYGYTFGSGTRLTVV.

The chain couples TRBV7-2 to TRBJ2-5; 11 nucleotides match TRBD2. The V and J ends lost 2 bases and 4 bases, in that order; junction bases with no gene match: 6. Germline CDR1 reads SGHTA; CDR2 reads FQGNSA. The CDR3 has 16 residues. The chain's CDR3 is CASSLHGLAGGETQYF. CDR3 sequence (DNA): TGTGCCAGCAGCTTACATGGGCTAGCGGGGGGAGAGACCCAGTACTTC.

V usage is TRBV13 and J usage is TRBJ2-7; D gene uncertain. The CDR3 contains 18 residues. Germline V gene sequence: CDR1 PRHDT, CDR2 FYEKMQ (reference sequence). The V end lost 4 bases, the J end lost 1 base, and 23 bases lay between the germline ends. The CDR3 spells CASSSQSGYMARSYEQYF. For the CDR3, the DNA is TGTGCCAGCAGCTCTCAGTCCGGGTATATGGCGCGGTCCTACGAGCAGTACTTC. The variable domain in full, with the rest retrieved from reference TRBV13 and TRBJ2-7, is AAGVIQSPRHLIKEKRETATLKCYPIPRHDTVYWYQQGPGQDPQFLISFYEKMQSDKGSIPDRFSAQQFSDYHSELNMSSLELGDSALYFCASSSQSGYMARSYEQYFGPGTRLTVT.

The chain has TRBV9 and TRBJ2-3; 16 nucleotides match TRBD2. The germline V gene has CDR1 SGDLS and CDR2 YYNGEE. Losses at the gene ends were 4 bases for V and 4 bases for J; bases not matched to a gene: 12. The CDR3 is 19 residues long. This CDR3 reads CASSSPPGLAGGPADTQYF. The CDR3 DNA reads as TGTGCCAGCAGCTCACCACCGGGACTAGCGGGGGGGCCCGCAGATACGCAGTATTTT. Combining the CDR3 with reference TRBV9 and TRBJ2-3 gives the whole variable domain DSGVTQTPKHLITATGQRVTLRCSPRSGDLSVYWYQQSLDQGLQFLIQYYNGEERAKGNILERFSAQQFPDLHSELNLSSLELGDSALYFCASSSPPGLAGGPADTQYFGPGTRLTVL.

The rearrangement uses TRBV5-1 and TRBJ2-1, with a tentative D call TRBD2 (7 bases). The CDR3 extends over 14 amino acids. V lost 4 bases, J lost 8 bases, and 16 bases lay in between. Germline V gene lookup returns CDR1 SGHRS and CDR2 YFSETQ. Written as DNA, the CDR3 is TGCGCCAGCAGCGGGGGGGCGGGGGCGGATGAGCAGTTCTTC. This translates into CASSGGAGADEQFF.

This clone was counted a few times. The J gene is TRBJ2-3, the V gene TRBV24-1; 12 nucleotides line up with TRBD2. The V gene's germline CDR1 is KGHDR and CDR2 SFDVKD. There are 19 residues in the CDR3. V dropped 1 base and J dropped 5; count of bases not matched to a gene: 12. This chain's CDR3 is CATSDFETSGGSTRDTQYF. Written as DNA, the CDR3 is TGTGCCACCAGTGATTTTGAGACTAGCGGGGGATCAACCCGAGATACGCAGTATTTT.